This T cell receptor (beta chain) is from a study of blood T cell repertoires in COVID-19. V shed 4 bases, J shed 5 bases, and the junction held 13 bases outside the gene matches. CDR1 and CDR2 from the germline V gene are MGHRA and YSYEKL. The CDR3 extends over 17 amino acids. Under the authors' procedure: Using reference gene primer amplification, nucleated cell counts were estimated. The protocol was immunoSEQ multiplex PCR, while the TCRdb copy is restricted to in-frame clones and leaves out a portion. V and J calls and clone size are given by that table; D and trimming were obtained from the DNA. Among over 150,000 clones, around four fifths were seen once, and the ten largest hold roughly 8.1%. This clone was seen a single time.

Source material: peripheral blood. This TCR was recovered from an elderly woman with COVID-19, enrolled during active disease. This chain links TRBV4-1 with TRBJ1-4; 7 nucleotides line up with TRBD1. CDR3 nucleotide sequence: TGCGCCAGCAGCCGCTATTTGGGGGGCAGGGGGAATGAAAAACTGTTTTTT. It encodes CASSRYLGGRGNEKLFF.